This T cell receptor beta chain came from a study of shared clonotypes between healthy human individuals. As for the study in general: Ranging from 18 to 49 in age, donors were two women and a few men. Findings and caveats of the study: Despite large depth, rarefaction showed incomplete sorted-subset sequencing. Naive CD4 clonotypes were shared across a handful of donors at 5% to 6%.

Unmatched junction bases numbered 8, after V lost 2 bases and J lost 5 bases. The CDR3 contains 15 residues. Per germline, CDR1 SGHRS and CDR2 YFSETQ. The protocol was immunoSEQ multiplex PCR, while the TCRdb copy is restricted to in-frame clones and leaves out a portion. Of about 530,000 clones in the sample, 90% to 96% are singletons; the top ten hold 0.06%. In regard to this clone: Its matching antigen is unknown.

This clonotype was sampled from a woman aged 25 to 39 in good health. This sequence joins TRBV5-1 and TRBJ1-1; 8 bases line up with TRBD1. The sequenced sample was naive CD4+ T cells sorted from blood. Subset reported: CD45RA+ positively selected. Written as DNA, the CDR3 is TGCGCCAGCAGCTTCCTACAGGGGGGTAAGACTGAAGCTTTCTTT. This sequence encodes CASSFLQGGKTEAFF.